Below, one TCR beta chain is given with its context. Its antigen is unidentified. This entry belongs to a study of shared clonotypes between healthy human individuals. Across the study: Two women and a few men aged 18 to 49 served as donors. The study, taken as a whole, reports: Rarefaction demonstrated incomplete sorted-subset sequencing despite large depth.

Profiling relied on immunoSEQ multiplex PCR, and the TCRdb table lists in-frame clones only, not all of them. The repertoire holds about 2.4 million clones, with roughly 93% as singletons. Deletions cut 7 bases from V and 8 bases from J, with 14 bases between. Germline CDR1 and CDR2: MDHEN and SYDVKM. The CDR3 sequence is 12 residues long. Donors had no recently reported acute infections or vaccinations and were HIV-negative. What was sequenced was naive CD4+ T cells from PBMCs. Specified subset: CD45RA+ positively selected. The genes are TRBV28 and TRBJ1-1; the D gene is possibly TRBD1 (6 bases). This sequence was found in a man between 18 and 35 years old in good health. Some clones in this sample may be carry-over from other donors' samples. Here the CDR3 DNA reads TGTGCCAGCAACCTAGCAGGACAGGAAGCTTTCTTT. Translation gives CASNLAGQEAFF.